Listed below are T cell receptor beta chains from one sample, sequenced in a study of cytomegalovirus exposure and HLA in healthy donors. TCRdb's copy holds only in-frame clones and misses some; the assay was immunoSEQ multiplex PCR. Of over 110,000 clones in the sample, 60% to 85% are singletons; the top ten hold roughly 1.2%. Sample: PBMCs. The source is a male donor in good health and CMV-seropositive. CDR3s include the opening cysteine and the closing phenylalanine or tryptophan. D genes are given only for firm matches. Clone size, where shown, is once, few, many, or a class for clones that have expanded.

clone_size,d_call,v_call,j_call,cdr3_aa,cdr3_nt
NA,NA,TRBV5-4,TRBJ2-2,CASSFGGSGELFF,TGTGCCAGCAGCTTTGGGGGGTCCGGGGAGCTGTTTTTT
NA,TRBD1,TRBV6-5,TRBJ1-2,CASSPRLQGGYGYTF,TGTGCCAGCAGTCCCCGATTACAGGGGGGCTATGGCTACACCTTC
few,TRBD1,TRBV2,TRBJ1-5,CASRDDRGNQPQHF,TGTGCCAGCAGGGACGACAGGGGTAATCAGCCCCAGCATTTT
NA,NA,TRBV11-3,TRBJ2-7,CASSRQGSEQYF,TGTGCCAGCAGCCGTCAGGGGAGCGAGCAGTACTTC
NA,TRBD1,TRBV7-3,TRBJ1-2,CASSDRGYGYTF,TGTGCCAGCAGCGACAGGGGTTATGGCTACACCTTC
NA,NA,TRBV5-1,TRBJ2-7,CASSLGPGSYEQYF,TGCGCCAGCAGCTTGGGACCGGGCTCCTACGAGCAGTACTTC
NA,NA,TRBV5-6,TRBJ1-5,CASSLRGSPGQPQHF,TGTGCCAGCAGCTTGCGAGGGTCTCCGGGTCAGCCCCAGCATTTT
NA,TRBD1,TRBV6-6,TRBJ2-7,CASSTQGAGFYEQYF,TGTGCCAGCAGTACCCAGGGGGCTGGGTTCTACGAGCAGTACTTC
NA,NA,TRBV28,TRBJ1-4,CASRGAGNEKLFF,TGTGCCAGCAGGGGCGCGGGGAATGAAAAACTGTTTTTT
NA,NA,TRBV28,TRBJ2-7,CASSPGVGFYEQYF,TGTGCCAGCAGTCCGGGGGTCGGCTTCTACGAGCAGTACTTC
NA,TRBD1,TRBV6-6,TRBJ2-7,CASSYARGTGAYEQYF,TGTGCCAGCAGTTACGCCCGGGGGACAGGGGCCTACGAGCAGTACTTC
NA,TRBD2,TRBV10-3,TRBJ2-3,CAISDTSGSTDTQYF,TGTGCCATCAGTGACACTAGCGGTTCCACAGATACGCAGTATTTT
few,NA,TRBV6-1,TRBJ1-5,CASSVSPQHF,TGTGCCAGCAGCGTCTCGCCCCAGCATTTT
few,TRBD2,TRBV30,TRBJ2-7,CAWLKRELSYEQYF,TGTGCCTGGTTAAAGCGGGAGCTGTCCTACGAGCAGTACTTC
NA,NA,TRBV6-5,TRBJ1-1,CASRGQMNTEAFF,TGTGCCAGCAGAGGACAGATGAACACTGAAGCTTTCTTT
NA,TRBD2,TRBV7-2,TRBJ2-7,CASSRISSGSSYEQYF,TGTGCCAGCAGCCGCATCTCTAGCGGGAGCTCCTACGAGCAGTACTTC
NA,NA,TRBV6-1,TRBJ1-5,CASSEGLEGPQPQHF,TGTGCCAGCAGTGAAGGTCTGGAGGGGCCTCAGCCCCAGCATTTT
NA,NA,TRBV27,TRBJ1-2,CASSLSYSNYGYTF,TGTGCCAGCAGTTTATCATATTCTAACTATGGCTACACCTTC
NA,TRBD2,TRBV4-1,TRBJ2-3,CASSQVQAGGRDTQYF,TGCGCCAGCAGCCAAGTACAAGCGGGGGGGAGAGATACGCAGTATTTT
NA,TRBD1,TRBV6-6,TRBJ2-7,CASSYAGDRVPYEQYF,TGTGCCAGCAGTTATGCAGGAGACAGGGTCCCCTACGAGCAGTACTTC
once,TRBD1,TRBV10-3,TRBJ1-6,CAINPGQTNSPLHF,TGTGCCATCAATCCGGGACAGACAAATTCACCCCTCCACTTT
NA,TRBD1,TRBV6-5,TRBJ1-1,CASSWAGGGHTEAFF,TGTGCCAGCAGTTGGGCAGGGGGCGGTCACACTGAAGCTTTCTTT
NA,NA,TRBV29-1,TRBJ2-7,CSVEATAYEQYF,TGCAGCGTGGAGGCCACAGCCTACGAGCAGTACTTC
NA,TRBD1,TRBV5-1,TRBJ1-4,CASSLSTGDGEKLFF,TGCGCCAGCAGCTTGTCTACAGGGGACGGCGAAAAACTGTTTTTT
NA,TRBD2,TRBV27,TRBJ2-2,CASGSGSVAGELFF,TGTGCCAGCGGTAGCGGGAGTGTGGCCGGGGAGCTGTTTTTT
NA,TRBD1,TRBV9,TRBJ2-7,CASSVGQGAPYEQYF,TGTGCCAGCAGCGTGGGCCAGGGGGCCCCCTACGAGCAGTACTTC
once,NA,TRBV10-3,TRBJ2-1,CAISDPAGSNEQFF,TGTGCCATCAGTGACCCCGCCGGGAGCAATGAGCAGTTCTTC
few,TRBD1,TRBV18,TRBJ1-3,CASSPNWGQEFSGNTIYF,TGTGCCAGCTCCCCGAATTGGGGACAGGAATTCTCTGGAAACACCATATATTTT
NA,TRBD1,TRBV6-1,TRBJ1-5,CASSDRGGQPQHF,TGTGCCAGCAGCGACAGGGGGGGACAGCCCCAGCATTTT